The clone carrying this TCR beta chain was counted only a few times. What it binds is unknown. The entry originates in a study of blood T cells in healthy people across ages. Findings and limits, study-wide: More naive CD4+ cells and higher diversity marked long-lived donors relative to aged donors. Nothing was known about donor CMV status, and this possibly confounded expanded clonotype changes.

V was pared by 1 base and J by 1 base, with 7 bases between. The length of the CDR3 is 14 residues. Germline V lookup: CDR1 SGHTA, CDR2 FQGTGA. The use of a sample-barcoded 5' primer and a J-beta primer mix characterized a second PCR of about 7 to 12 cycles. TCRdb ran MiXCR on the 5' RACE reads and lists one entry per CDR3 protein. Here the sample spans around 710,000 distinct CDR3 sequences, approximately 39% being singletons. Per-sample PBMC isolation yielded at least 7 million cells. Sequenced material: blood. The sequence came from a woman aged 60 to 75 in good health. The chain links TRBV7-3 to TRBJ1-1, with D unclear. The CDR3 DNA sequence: TGTGCCAGCAGCTTAATGAGTACGAACACTGAAGCTTTCTTT. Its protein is CASSLMSTNTEAFF.